The sample holds one count of the clone carrying this TCR beta chain. Its antigen is undetermined. The germline gene is not matched at one end of the junction; a read error may be the cause. The sample originates from a study of shared clonotypes between healthy human individuals. General study findings and limits: Deeper or shallower sequencing was expected to change how clonotypes are shared among donors.

Unsorted PBMC DNA was run through sequencing on ten immunoSEQ deep assay plates. TCRdb's table, derived via immunoSEQ multiplex PCR, lists solely in-frame clones and lacks some. The sample contains 450,000 to 500,000 clones, approximately 78% of which appear only once. This CDR3 has 11 residues. Germline CDR1 is SGHRS and CDR2 is YFSETQ. Around 90 million PBMCs per unsorted sample were used for genomic DNA. The material sequenced was PBMCs. The chain uses TRBV5-1 and TRBJ1-1, with D unclear. This TCR came from a middle-aged woman in good health. Some clones in this sample may be carry-over from other donors' samples. The CDR3 nucleotides are TGCGCCAGCAGCTTGGGCACTGAAGCTCTCTTT. This gives the protein CASSLGTEALF.